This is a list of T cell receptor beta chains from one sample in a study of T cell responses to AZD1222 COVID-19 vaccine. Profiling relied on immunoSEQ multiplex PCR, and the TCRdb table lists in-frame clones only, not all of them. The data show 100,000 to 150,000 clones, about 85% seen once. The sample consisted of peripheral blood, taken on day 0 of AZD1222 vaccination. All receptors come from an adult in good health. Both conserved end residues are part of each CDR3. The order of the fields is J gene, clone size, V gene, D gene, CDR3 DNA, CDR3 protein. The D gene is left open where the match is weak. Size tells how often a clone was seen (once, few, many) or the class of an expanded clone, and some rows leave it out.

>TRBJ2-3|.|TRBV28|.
TGTGCCAGCCTTACCCGGGGTTACACAGATACGCAGTATTTT
CASLTRGYTDTQYF
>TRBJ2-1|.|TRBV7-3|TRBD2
TGTGCCAGCAGCTTAAGCCAGCGGGGGGGCTCCTACAATGAGCAGTTCTTC
CASSLSQRGGSYNEQFF
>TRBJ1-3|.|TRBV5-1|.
TGCGCCAACAAACCGGGTCCACTATATTTT
CANKPGPLYF
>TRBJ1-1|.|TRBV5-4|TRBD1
TGTGCCAGCAGCCTGCCCTACCAGGGGGCTGAAGCTTTCTTT
CASSLPYQGAEAFF
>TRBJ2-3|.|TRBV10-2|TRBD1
TGCGCCAGCAGCCGGGACAGTGGGTTTCGTCCAGATACGCAGTATTTT
CASSRDSGFRPDTQYF
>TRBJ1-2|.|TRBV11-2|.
TGTGCCAGCAGCTTGGACGGTCTCTATGGCTACACCTTC
CASSLDGLYGYTF
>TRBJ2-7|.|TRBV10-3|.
TGTGCCACCTCGGAGAGGGGGGATGGCTACGAGCAGTACTTC
CATSERGDGYEQYF
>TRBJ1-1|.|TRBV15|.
TGTGCCACCAGCAGAGGGACAAACACTGAAGCTTTCTTT
CATSRGTNTEAFF
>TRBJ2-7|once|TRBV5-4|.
TGTGCCAGCAGCGTGGGGGGCGAGCAGTACTTC
CASSVGGEQYF
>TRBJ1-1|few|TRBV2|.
TGTGCCAGCACCCCAAGGACAGCGAACACTGAAGCTTTCTTT
CASTPRTANTEAFF
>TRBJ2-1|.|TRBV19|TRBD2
TGTGCCAGTAATTCTTGGACTAGCGGATTCGGTGAGCAGTTCTTC
CASNSWTSGFGEQFF
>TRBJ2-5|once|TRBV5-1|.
TGCGCCAGCAGCTTGGCCCGGACCTCGGCGGGGACCCAGTACTTC
CASSLARTSAGTQYF
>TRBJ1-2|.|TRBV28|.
TGTGCCAGCAGTTTAGTGGTGGGCGGCTACACCTTC
CASSLVVGGYTF
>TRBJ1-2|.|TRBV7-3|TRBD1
TGTGCCAGCAGCTTAACGAGGACAGGGGATGGCTACACCTTC
CASSLTRTGDGYTF
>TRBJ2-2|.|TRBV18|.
TGTGCCAGCTCACCAGTCCAAGGGGGGTCGAACACCGGGGAGCTGTTTTTT
CASSPVQGGSNTGELFF
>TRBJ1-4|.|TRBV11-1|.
TGTGCCAGCAGCCAAAGGCCACCACCAGGTGAAAAACTGTTTTTT
CASSQRPPPGEKLFF